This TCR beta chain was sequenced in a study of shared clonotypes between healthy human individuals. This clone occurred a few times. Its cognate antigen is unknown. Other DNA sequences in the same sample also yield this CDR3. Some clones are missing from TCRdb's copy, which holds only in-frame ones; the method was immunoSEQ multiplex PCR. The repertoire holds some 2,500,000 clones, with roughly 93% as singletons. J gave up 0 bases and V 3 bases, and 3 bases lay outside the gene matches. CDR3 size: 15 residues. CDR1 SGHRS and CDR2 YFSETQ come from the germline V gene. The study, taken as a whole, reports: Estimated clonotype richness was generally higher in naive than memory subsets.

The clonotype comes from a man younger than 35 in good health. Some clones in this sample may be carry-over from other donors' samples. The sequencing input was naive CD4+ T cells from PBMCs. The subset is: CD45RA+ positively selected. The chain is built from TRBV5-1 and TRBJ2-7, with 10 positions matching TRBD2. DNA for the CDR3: TGCGCCAGCAGCTATGGACTAGCGGACTCCTACGAGCAGTACTTC. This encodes CASSYGLADSYEQYF.